This T cell receptor (beta chain) is from a study of blood T cells in healthy people across ages. Trimming stripped 8 bases from V and 2 bases from J, with 14 bases between. The V gene's germline CDR1 is MNHNY and CDR2 SVGAGI (reference sequence). CDR3 length: 14 amino acids. In each sample, at least 7 million PBMCs were isolated. The use of a sample-barcoded 5' primer and a J-beta primer mix characterized a second PCR of 7 to 11 cycles. TCRdb re-called the 5' RACE reads through MiXCR, storing one row per CDR3 protein. This sample has 920,000 or so distinct CDR3 sequences, with roughly 45% found just once. Study-level findings and limits: It was the long-lived donors that had more naive CD4+ cells and higher diversity than aged donors.

This clonotype was detected only once. The antigen is not known. Sequencing was carried out using blood. This TCR was sampled from a woman between 55 and 75 years old in good health. The chain joins TRBV6-6 to TRBJ2-3; no firm D call. The CDR3 nucleotides are TGTGCCAGCTCCTCACGAGTGAACACAGATACGCAGTATTTT. Its translation is CASSSRVNTDTQYF.